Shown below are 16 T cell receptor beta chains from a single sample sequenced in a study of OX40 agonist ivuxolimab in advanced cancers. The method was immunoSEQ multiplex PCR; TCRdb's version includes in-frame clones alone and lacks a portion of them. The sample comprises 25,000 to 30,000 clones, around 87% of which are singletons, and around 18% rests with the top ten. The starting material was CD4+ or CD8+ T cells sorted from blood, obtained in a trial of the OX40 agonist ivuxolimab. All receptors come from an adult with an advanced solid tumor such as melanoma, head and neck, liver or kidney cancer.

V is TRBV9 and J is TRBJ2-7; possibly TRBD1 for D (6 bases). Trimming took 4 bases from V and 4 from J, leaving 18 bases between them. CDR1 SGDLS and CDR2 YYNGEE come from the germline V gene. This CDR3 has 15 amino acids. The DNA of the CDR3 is TGTGCCAGCAGCCCAGGGGTGTGGGGATGGTACGAGCAGTACTTC. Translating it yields CASSPGVWGWYEQYF.

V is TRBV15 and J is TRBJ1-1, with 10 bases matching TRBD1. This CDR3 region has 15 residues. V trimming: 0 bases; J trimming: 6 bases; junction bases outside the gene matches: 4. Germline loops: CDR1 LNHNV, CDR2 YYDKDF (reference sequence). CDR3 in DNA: TGTGCCACCAGCAGAGACCGGGACAGGGGAGCTGAAGCTTTCTTT. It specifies CATSRDRDRGAEAFF.

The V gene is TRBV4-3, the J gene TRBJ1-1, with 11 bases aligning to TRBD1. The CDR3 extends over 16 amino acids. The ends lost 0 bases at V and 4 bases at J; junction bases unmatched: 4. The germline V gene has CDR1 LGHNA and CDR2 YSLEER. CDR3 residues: CASSQEAGTGGTEAFF. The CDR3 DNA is TGCGCCAGCAGCCAAGAAGCCGGGACAGGGGGCACTGAAGCTTTCTTT.

The CDR3 sequence: CAWGGGGLKETQYF. In nucleotides, the CDR3 is TGTGCCTGGGGAGGGGGCGGGCTAAAAGAGACCCAGTACTTC. The rearrangement joins TRBV30 to TRBJ2-5, with D perhaps matching TRBD1 (7 bases). The CDR3 has 14 amino acids. V gave up 5 bases and J gave up 3 bases, with 16 bases separating them. The germline V gene encodes CDR1 GTSNPN and CDR2 SVGIG (reference sequence).

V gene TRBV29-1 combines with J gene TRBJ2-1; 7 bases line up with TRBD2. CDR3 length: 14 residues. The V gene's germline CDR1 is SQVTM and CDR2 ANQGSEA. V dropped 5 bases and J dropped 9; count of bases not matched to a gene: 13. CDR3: CSVPRERINPEQFF. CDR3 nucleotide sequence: TGCAGCGTTCCGCGGGAGCGCATAAATCCTGAGCAGTTCTTC.

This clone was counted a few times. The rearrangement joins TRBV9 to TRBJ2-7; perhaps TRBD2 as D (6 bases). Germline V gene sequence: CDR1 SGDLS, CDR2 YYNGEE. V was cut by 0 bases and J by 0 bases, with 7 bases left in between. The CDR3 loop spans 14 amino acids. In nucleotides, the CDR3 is TGTGCCAGCAGCGTAGGCGGGAACTCCTACGAGCAGTACTTC. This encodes CASSVGGNSYEQYF. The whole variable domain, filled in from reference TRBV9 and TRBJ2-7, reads DSGVTQTPKHLITATGQRVTLRCSPRSGDLSVYWYQQSLDQGLQFLIQYYNGEERAKGNILERFSAQQFPDLHSELNLSSLELGDSALYFCASSVGGNSYEQYFGPGTRLTVT.

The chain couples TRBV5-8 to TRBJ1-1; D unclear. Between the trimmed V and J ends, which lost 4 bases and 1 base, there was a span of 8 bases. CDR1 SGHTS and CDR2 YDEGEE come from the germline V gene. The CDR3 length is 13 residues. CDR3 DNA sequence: TGTGCCAGCAGCCCCTATGAGAACACTGAAGCTTTCTTT. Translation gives CASSPYENTEAFF.

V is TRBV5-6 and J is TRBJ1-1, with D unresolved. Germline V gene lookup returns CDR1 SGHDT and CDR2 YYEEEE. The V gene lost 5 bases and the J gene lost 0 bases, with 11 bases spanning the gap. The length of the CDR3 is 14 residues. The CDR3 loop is CASSVGFMNTEAFF. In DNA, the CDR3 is TGTGCCAGCAGTGTGGGGTTCATGAACACTGAAGCTTTCTTT.

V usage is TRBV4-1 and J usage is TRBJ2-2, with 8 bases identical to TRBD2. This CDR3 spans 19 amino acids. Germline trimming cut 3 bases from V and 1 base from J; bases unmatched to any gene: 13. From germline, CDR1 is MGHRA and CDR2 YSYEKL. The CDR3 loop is CASSHVKPSGGQNTGELFF. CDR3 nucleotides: TGCGCCAGCAGCCACGTAAAACCGAGCGGGGGCCAGAACACCGGGGAGCTGTTTTTT.

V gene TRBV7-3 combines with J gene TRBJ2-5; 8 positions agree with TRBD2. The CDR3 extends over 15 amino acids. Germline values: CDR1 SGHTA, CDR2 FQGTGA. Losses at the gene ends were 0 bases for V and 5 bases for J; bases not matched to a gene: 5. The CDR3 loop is CASSLTGTSGETQYF. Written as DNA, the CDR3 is TGTGCCAGCAGCTTAACCGGGACTAGTGGGGAGACCCAGTACTTC. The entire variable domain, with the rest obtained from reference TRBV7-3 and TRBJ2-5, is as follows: GAGVSQTPSNKVTEKGKYVELRCDPISGHTALYWYRQSLGQGPEFLIYFQGTGAADDSGLPNDRFFAVRPEGSVSTLKIQRTERGDSAVYLCASSLTGTSGETQYFGPGTRLLVL.

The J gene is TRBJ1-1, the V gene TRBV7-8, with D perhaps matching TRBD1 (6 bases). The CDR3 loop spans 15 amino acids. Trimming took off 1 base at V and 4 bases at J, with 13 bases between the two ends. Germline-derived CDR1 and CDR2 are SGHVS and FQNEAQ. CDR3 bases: TGTGCCAGCAGCTTAGGGCGCAGGGGCGGCACTGAAGCTTTCTTT. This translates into CASSLGRRGGTEAFF.

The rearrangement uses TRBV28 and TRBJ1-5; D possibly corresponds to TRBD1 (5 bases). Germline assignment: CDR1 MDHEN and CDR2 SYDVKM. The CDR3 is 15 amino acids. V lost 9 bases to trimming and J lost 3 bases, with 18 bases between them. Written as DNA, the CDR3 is TGTGCCAGTTACCCTTGGGGGTCGGACAATCAGCCCCAGCATTTT. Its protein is CASYPWGSDNQPQHF. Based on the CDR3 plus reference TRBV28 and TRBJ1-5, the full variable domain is DVKVTQSSRYLVKRTGEKVFLECVQDMDHENMFWYRQDPGLGLRLIYFSYDVKMKEKGDIPEGYSVSREKKERFSLILESASTNQTSMYLCASYPWGSDNQPQHFGDGTRLSIL.

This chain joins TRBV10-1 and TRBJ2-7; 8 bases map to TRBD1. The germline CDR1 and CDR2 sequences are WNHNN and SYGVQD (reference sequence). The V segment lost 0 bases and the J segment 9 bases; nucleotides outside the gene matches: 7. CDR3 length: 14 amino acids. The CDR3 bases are TGCGCCAGCAGTGAGTCAGGACAGGGATTTTGGCAGTACTTC. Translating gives CASSESGQGFWQYF.

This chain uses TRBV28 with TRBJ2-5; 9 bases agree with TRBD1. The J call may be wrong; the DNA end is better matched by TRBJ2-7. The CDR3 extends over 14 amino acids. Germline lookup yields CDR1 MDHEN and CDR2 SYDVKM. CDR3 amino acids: CASSTPGQGYEQYF. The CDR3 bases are TGTGCCAGCAGTACTCCGGGACAGGGATACGAGCAGTACTTC.

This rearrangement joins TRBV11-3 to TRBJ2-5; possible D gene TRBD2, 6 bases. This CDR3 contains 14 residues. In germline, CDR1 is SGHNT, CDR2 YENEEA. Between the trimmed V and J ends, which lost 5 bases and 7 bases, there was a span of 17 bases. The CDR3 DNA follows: TGTGCCAGCAGCCCGGGGGAGGCCGTGGGGACCCAGTACTTC. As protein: CASSPGEAVGTQYF.

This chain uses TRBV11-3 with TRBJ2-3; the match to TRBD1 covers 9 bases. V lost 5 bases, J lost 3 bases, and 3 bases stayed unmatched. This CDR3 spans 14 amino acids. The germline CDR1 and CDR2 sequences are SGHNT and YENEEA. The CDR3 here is CASSQDRGTDTQYF. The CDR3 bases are TGTGCCAGCAGCCAGGACAGGGGAACAGATACGCAGTATTTT.